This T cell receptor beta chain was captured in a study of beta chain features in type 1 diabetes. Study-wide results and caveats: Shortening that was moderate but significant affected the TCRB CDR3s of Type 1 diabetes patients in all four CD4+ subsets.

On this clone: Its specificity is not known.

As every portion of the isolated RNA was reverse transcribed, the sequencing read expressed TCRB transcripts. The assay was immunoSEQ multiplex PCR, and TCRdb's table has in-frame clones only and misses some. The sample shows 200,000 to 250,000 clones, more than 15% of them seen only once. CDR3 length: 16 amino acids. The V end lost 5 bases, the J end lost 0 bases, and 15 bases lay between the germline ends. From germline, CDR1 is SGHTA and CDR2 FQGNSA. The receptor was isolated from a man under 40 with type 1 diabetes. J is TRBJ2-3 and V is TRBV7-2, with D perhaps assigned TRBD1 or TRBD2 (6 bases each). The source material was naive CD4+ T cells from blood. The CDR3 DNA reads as TGTGCCAGCAGCCGGGGGCAGCGAATCAGCACAGATACGCAGTATTTT. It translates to CASSRGQRISTDTQYF.